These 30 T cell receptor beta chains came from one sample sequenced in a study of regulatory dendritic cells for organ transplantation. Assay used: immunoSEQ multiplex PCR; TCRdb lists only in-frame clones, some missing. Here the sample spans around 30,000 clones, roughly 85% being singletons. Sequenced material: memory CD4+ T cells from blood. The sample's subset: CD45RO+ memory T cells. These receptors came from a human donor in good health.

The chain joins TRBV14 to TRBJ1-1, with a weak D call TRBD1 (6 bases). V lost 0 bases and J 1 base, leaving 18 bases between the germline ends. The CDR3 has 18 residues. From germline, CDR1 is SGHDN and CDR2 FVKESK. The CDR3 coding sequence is TGTGCCAGCAGCCAAGATCGCAGGGGAAATATGCCGAACACTGAAGCTTTCTTT. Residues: CASSQDRRGNMPNTEAFF.

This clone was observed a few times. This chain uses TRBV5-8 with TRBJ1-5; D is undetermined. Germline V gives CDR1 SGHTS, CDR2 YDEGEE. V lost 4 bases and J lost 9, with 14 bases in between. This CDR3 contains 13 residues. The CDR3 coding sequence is TGTGCCAGCAGCGAGGGCCGCGGGCGGCCCCAGCATTTT. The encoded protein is CASSEGRGRPQHF.

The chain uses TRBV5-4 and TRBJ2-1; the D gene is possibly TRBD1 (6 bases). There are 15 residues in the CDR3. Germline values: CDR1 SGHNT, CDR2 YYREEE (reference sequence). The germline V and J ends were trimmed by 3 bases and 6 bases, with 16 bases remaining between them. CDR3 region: CASSWNPTGSNEQFF. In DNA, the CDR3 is TGTGCCAGCAGCTGGAACCCCACAGGGTCCAATGAGCAGTTCTTC.

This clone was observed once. DNA of the CDR3: TGTGCCAGCAGCGTAGGGCCCGGGACAGCCAAAAACATTCAGTACTTC. It codes for CASSVGPGTAKNIQYF. This chain uses TRBV9 with TRBJ2-4, with D possibly called TRBD1 or TRBD2 (5 bases each). Looked up from germline, CDR1 is SGDLS and CDR2 is YYNGEE. V lost 0 bases, J lost 0 bases, and 10 bases lay in between. The CDR3 runs 16 residues.

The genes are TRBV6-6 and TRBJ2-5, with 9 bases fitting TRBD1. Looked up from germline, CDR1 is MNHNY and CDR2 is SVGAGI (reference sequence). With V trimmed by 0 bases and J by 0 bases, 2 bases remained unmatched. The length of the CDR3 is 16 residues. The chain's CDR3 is CASSYSGQGYQETQYF. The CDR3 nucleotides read TGTGCCAGCAGTTACTCGGGACAGGGCTACCAAGAGACCCAGTACTTC.

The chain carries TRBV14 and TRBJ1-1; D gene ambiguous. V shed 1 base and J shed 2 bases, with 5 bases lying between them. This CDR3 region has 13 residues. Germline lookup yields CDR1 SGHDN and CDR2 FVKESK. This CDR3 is CASSQALNTEAFF. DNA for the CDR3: TGTGCCAGCAGCCAAGCTCTAAACACTGAAGCTTTCTTT. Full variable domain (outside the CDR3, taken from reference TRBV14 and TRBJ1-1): EAGVTQFPSHSVIEKGQTVTLRCDPISGHDNLYWYRRVMGKEIKFLLHFVKESKQDESGMPNNRFLAERTGGTYSTLKVQPAELEDSGVYFCASSQALNTEAFFGQGTRLTVV.

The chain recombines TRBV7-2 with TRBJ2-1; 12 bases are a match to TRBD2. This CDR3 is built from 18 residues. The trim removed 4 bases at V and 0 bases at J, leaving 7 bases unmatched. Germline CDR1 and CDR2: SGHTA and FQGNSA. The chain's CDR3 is CASSSGTSGLSSYNEQFF. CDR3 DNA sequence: TGTGCCAGCAGCTCCGGGACTAGCGGGCTAAGCTCCTACAATGAGCAGTTCTTC.

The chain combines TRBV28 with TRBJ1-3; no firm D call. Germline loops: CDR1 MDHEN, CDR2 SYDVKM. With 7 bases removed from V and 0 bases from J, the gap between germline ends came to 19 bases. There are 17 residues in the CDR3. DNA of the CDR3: TGTGCCAGCACGCGGTTCGGGTACGGCTCCTCTGGAAACACCATATATTTT. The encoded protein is CASTRFGYGSSGNTIYF.

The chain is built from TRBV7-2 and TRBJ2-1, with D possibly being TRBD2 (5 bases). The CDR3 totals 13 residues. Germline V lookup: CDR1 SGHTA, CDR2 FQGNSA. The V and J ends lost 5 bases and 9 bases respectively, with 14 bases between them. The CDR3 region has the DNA TGTGCCAGCAGCCAAGACCCTCGGGGTGAGCAGTTCTTC. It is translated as CASSQDPRGEQFF.

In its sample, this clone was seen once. CDR3 in amino acids: CASSLDGTSGAMGGQYF. Written as DNA, the CDR3 is TGTGCCAGCAGCTTGGATGGGACTAGCGGGGCGATGGGTGGGCAGTATTTT. The rearrangement links TRBV7-2 to TRBJ2-3; 13 bases agree with TRBD2. The CDR3 covers 17 residues. J was trimmed by 11 bases and V by 3 bases; bases with no gene match: 14. CDR1 and CDR2 from the germline V gene are SGHTA and FQGNSA.

The CDR3 protein is CASSLPGNYGYTF. CDR3 DNA: TGTGCCAGCAGCTTGCCGGGAAACTATGGCTACACCTTC. V usage is TRBV5-6 and J usage is TRBJ1-2; D is ambiguous. Germline CDR1 reads SGHDT; CDR2 reads YYEEEE. The germline V and J ends were trimmed by 1 base and 2 bases, with 6 bases remaining between them. This CDR3 contains 13 residues. Drawing the rest from reference TRBV5-6 and TRBJ1-2, the complete variable domain is DAGVTQSPTHLIKTRGQQVTLRCSPKSGHDTVSWYQQALGQGPQFIFQYYEEEERQRGNFPDRFSGHQFPNYSSELNVNALLLGDSALYLCASSLPGNYGYTFGSGTRLTVV.

CDR3 in DNA: TGTGCCAGCGGCGGGGGGCTTAATATATACTACACCTTC. As protein: CASGGGLNIYYTF. The chain combines TRBV19 with TRBJ1-2, with a possible D match to TRBD1 (6 bases). Germline V lookup: CDR1 LNHDA, CDR2 SQIVND (reference sequence). The V and J ends lost 9 bases and 10 bases respectively, with 21 bases between them. This CDR3 is 13 amino acids long.

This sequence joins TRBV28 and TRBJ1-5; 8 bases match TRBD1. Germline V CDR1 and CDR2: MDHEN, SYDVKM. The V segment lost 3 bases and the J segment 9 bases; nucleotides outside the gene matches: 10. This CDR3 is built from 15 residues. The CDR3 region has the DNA TGTGCCAGCAGTTTTCCCTCAGGGGGCGAGGGGCCCCAGCATTTT. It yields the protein CASSFPSGGEGPQHF.

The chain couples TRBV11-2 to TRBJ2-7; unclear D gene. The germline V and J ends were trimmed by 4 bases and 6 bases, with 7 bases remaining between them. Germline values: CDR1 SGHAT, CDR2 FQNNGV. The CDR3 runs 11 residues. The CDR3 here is CASSSGPEQYF. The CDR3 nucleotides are TGTGCCAGCAGCTCGGGCCCCGAGCAGTACTTC.

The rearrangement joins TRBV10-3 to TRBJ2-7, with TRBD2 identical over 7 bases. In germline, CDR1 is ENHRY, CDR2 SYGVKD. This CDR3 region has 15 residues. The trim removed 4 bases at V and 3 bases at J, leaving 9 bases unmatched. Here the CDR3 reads CAISGRGGDFYEQYF. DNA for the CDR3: TGTGCCATCAGTGGGAGGGGAGGGGATTTCTACGAGCAGTACTTC.

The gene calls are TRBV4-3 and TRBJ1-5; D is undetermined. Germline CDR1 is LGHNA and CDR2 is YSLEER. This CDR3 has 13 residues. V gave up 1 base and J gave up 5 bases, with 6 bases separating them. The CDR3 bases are TGCGCCAGCAGCCAAGCGTGGGATCAGCCCCAGCATTTT. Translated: CASSQAWDQPQHF.

This CDR3 reads CASTTSLAGDGELFF. In DNA form, the CDR3 reads TGCGCCAGCACCACATCCCTAGCGGGAGACGGGGAGCTGTTTTTT. V is TRBV5-1 and J is TRBJ2-2; TRBD2 matches 10 bases. Germline CDR1 and CDR2: SGHRS and YFSETQ. The J segment lost 7 bases and the V segment lost 6 bases, leaving 9 bases of the junction unmatched. The length of the CDR3 is 15 residues.

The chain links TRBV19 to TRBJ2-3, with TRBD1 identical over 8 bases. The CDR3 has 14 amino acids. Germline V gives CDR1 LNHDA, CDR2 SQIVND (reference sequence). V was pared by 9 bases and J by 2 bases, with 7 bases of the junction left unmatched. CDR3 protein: CASQDRATTDTQYF. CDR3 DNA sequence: TGTGCCAGCCAGGACAGGGCAACCACAGATACGCAGTATTTT.

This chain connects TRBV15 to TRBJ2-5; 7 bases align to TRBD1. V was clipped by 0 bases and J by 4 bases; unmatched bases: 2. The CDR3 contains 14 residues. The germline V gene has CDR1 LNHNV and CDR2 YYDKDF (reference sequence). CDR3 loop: CATSRETGTETQYF. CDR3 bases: TGTGCCACCAGCAGAGAGACAGGGACAGAGACCCAGTACTTC.

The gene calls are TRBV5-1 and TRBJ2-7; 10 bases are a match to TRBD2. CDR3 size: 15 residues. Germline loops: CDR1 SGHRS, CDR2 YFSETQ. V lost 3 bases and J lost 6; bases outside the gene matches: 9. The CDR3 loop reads CASSWQPGTSVEQYF. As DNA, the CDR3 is TGCGCCAGCAGCTGGCAACCCGGGACTAGCGTCGAGCAGTACTTC.

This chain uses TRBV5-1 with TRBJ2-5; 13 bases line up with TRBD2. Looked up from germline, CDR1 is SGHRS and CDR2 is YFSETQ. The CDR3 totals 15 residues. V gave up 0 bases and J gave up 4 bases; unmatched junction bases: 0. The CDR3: CASSLGLAGGETQYF. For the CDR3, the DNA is TGCGCCAGCAGCTTGGGACTAGCGGGAGGAGAGACCCAGTACTTC.

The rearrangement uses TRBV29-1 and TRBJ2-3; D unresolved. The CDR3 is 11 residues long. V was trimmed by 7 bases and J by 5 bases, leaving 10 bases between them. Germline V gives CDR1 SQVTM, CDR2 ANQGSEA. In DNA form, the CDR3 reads TGCAGCGCCCTACCTGGAGATACGCAGTATTTT. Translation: CSALPGDTQYF.

The CDR3 spells CASSRRGLAGALETQYF. The CDR3 coding sequence is TGTGCCAGCAGCCGAAGAGGACTAGCGGGAGCCTTAGAGACCCAGTACTTC. The chain joins TRBV7-2 to TRBJ2-5; 13 bases line up with TRBD2. This CDR3 comprises 17 residues. V shed 5 bases, J shed 4 bases, and the junction held 10 bases outside the gene matches. The germline CDR1 and CDR2 sequences are SGHTA and FQGNSA.

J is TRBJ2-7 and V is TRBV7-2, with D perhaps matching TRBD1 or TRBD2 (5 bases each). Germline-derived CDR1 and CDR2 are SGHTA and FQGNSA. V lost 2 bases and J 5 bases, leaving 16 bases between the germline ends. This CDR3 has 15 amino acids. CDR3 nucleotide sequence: TGTGCCAGCAGCTTACGGATTATGGGGGAACACGAGCAGTACTTC. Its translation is CASSLRIMGEHEQYF.

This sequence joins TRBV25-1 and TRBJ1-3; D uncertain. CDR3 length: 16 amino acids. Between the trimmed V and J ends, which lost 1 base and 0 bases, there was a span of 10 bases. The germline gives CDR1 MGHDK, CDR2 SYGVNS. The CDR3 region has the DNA TGTGCCAGCAGTGAATTTAATGGCACCTCTGGAAACACCATATATTTT. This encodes CASSEFNGTSGNTIYF.

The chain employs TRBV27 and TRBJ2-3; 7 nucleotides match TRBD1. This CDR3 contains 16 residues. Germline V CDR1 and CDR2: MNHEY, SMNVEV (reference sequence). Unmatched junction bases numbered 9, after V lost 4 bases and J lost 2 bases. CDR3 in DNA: TGTGCCAGCAGTTCCCTGGGGACAGCCACCACAGATACGCAGTATTTT. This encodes CASSSLGTATTDTQYF.

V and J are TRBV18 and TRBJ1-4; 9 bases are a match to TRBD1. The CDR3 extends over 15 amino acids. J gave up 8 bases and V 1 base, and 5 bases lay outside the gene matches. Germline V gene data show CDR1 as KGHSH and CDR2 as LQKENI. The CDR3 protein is CASSPLGQGNEKLFF. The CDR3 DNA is TGTGCCAGCTCACCACTGGGACAGGGCAACGAAAAACTGTTTTTT.

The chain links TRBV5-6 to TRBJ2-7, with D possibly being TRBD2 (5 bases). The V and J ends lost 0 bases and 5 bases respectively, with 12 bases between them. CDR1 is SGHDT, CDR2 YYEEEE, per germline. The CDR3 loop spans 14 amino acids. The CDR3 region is CASSLGMRVDEQYF. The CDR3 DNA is TGTGCCAGCAGCTTGGGGATGAGGGTGGACGAGCAGTACTTC. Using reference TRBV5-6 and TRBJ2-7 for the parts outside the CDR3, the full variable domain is DAGVTQSPTHLIKTRGQQVTLRCSPKSGHDTVSWYQQALGQGPQFIFQYYEEEERQRGNFPDRFSGHQFPNYSSELNVNALLLGDSALYLCASSLGMRVDEQYFGPGTRLTVT.

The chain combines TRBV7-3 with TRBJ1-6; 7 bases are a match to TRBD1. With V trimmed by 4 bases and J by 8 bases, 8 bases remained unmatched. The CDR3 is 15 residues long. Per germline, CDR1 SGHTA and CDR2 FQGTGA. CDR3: CASSSKQGWDSPLHF. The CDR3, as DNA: TGTGCCAGCAGCTCGAAACAGGGGTGGGATTCACCCCTCCACTTT.

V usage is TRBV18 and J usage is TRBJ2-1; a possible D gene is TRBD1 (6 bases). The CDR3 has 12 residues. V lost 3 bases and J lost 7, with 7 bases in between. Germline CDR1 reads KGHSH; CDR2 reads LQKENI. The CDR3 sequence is CASSPGQNEQFF. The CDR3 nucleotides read TGTGCCAGCTCACCCGGACAGAATGAGCAGTTCTTC.